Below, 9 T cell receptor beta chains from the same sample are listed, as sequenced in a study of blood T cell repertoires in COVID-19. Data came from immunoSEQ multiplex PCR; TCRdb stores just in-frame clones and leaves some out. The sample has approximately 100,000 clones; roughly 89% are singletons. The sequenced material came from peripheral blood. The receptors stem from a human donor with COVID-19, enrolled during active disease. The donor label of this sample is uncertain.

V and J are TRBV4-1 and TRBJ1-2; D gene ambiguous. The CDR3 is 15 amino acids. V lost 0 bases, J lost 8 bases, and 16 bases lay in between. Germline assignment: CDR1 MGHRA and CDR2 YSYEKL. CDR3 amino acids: CASSQEQSRLRGYTF. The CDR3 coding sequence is TGCGCCAGCAGCCAAGAACAGAGCCGGCTAAGGGGCTACACCTTC.

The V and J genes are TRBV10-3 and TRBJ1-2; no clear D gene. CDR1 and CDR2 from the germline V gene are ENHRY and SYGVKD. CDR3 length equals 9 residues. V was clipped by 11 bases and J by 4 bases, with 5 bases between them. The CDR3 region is CARVYGYTF. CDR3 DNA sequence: TGTGCCCGCGTCTATGGCTACACCTTC.

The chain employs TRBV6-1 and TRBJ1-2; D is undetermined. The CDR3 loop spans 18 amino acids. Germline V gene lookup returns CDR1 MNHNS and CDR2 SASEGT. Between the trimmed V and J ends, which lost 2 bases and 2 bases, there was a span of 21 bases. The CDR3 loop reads CASSETPPRSERNYGYTF. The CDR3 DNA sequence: TGTGCCAGCAGTGAAACTCCTCCACGGTCGGAGCGGAACTATGGCTACACCTTC.

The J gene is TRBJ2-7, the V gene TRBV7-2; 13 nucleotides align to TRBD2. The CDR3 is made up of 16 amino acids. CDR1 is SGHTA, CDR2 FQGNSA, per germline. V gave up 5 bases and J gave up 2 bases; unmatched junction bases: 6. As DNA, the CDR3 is TGTGCCAGCAGCCACCGGGGACTAGCGGGGACCTACGAGCAGTACTTC. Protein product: CASSHRGLAGTYEQYF.

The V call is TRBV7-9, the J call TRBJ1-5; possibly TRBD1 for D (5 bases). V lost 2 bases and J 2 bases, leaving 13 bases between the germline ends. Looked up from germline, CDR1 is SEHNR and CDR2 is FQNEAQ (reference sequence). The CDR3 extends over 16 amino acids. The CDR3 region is CASSLQGGMGNQPQHF. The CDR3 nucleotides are TGTGCCAGCAGCTTACAGGGAGGGATGGGCAATCAGCCCCAGCATTTT.

CDR3 sequence: CASSWGWPPKDYEQYF. The CDR3 DNA is TGTGCCAGCAGTTGGGGCTGGCCCCCCAAAGACTACGAGCAGTACTTC. V is TRBV6-5 and J is TRBJ2-7, with D tentatively TRBD1 (5 bases). V lost 4 bases, J lost 3 bases, and 19 bases lay in between. CDR3 length equals 16 residues. From germline, CDR1 is MNHEY and CDR2 SVGAGI.

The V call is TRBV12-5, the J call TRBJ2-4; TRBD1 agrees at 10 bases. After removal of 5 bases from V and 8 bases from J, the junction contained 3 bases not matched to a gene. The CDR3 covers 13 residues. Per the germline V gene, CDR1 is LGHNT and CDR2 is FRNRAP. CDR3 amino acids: CASGPGTGDIQYF. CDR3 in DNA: TGTGCTAGTGGTCCCGGGACAGGGGACATTCAGTACTTC. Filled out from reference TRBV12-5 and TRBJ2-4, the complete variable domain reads DARVTQTPRHKVTEMGQEVTMRCQPILGHNTVFWYRQTMMQGLELLAYFRNRAPLDDSGMPKDRFSAEMPDATLATLKIQPSEPRDSAVYFCASGPGTGDIQYFGAGTRLSVL.

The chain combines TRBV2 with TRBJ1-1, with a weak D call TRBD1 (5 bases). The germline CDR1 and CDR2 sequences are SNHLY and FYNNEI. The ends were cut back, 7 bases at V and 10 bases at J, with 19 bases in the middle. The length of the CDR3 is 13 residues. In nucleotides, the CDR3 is TGTGCCAGCAACTGGCGAGGGGAGGAGGGAGCTTTCTTT. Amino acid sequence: CASNWRGEEGAFF.

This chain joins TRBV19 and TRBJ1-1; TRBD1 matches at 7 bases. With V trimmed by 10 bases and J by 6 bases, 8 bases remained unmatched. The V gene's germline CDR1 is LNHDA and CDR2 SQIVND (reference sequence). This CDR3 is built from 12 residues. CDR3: CATARGIAEAFF. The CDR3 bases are TGTGCCACAGCCAGGGGGATAGCTGAAGCTTTCTTT.